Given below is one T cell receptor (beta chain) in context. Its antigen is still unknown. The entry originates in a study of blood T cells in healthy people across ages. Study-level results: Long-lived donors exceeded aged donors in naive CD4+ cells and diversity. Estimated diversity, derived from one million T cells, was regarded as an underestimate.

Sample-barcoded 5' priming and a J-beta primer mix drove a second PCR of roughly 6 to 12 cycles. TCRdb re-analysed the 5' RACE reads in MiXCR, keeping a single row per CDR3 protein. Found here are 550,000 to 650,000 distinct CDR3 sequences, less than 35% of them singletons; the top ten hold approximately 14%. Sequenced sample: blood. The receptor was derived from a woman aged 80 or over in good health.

CDR3 in DNA: TGTGCCAGCAGCCGCAACCCTAACTATGGCTACACCTTC. Its translation is CASSRNPNYGYTF. The V and J genes are TRBV7-2 and TRBJ1-2; unclear D gene. V shed 5 bases and J shed 0 bases, with 7 bases lying between them. Germline assignment: CDR1 SGHTA and CDR2 FQGNSA. This CDR3 has 13 residues. Together with reference TRBV7-2 and TRBJ1-2, the CDR3 gives the full variable domain: GAGVSQSPSNKVTEKGKDVELRCDPISGHTALYWYRQSLGQGLEFLIYFQGNSAPDKSGLPSDRFSAERTGGSVSTLTIQRTQQEDSAVYLCASSRNPNYGYTFGSGTRLTVV.